A selection of T cell receptor beta chains follows, all from one sample in a study of shared clonotypes between healthy human individuals. Generated by immunoSEQ multiplex PCR, the TCRdb table keeps only in-frame clones and is missing some. This table has about 600,000 clones, approximately 97% appearing once. The specimen was naive CD4+ T cells sorted from blood. These receptors all stem from a woman in her thirties in good health. Each CDR3 is given with its conserved first and last residue. D genes are given only for firm matches. Rows give clone size only sometimes, using once, few, many, or a class for an expanded clone.

size	V	D	J	DNA	CDR3
.	TRBV9	.	TRBJ2-2	TGTGCCAGCAGCGAGGGCGCGGGCACAAACACCGGGGAGCTGTTTTTT	CASSEGAGTNTGELFF
.	TRBV14	TRBD1	TRBJ1-6	TGTGCCAGCAGTCTACACAGGGGGCATGCCTATAATTCACCCCTCCACTTT	CASSLHRGHAYNSPLHF
.	TRBV5-1	.	TRBJ2-1	TGCGCCAGCAGCTTTGGGGGAGAATCCTACAATGAGCAGTTCTTC	CASSFGGESYNEQFF
.	TRBV5-1	TRBD1	TRBJ2-7	TGCGCCAGCAGCGTAGGATCCGGGACAGTTGCCGGCGAGCAGTACTTC	CASSVGSGTVAGEQYF
once	TRBV28	.	TRBJ2-2	TGTGCCAGCAGTTTCTCAGAGAACACCGGGGAGCTGTTTTTT	CASSFSENTGELFF
.	TRBV29-1	TRBD1	TRBJ1-3	TGCAGCGTTGGACTACCGGGACAGAGCTCTGGAAACACCATATATTTT	CSVGLPGQSSGNTIYF
.	TRBV5-8	.	TRBJ1-5	TGTGCCAGCAGCTTGTTAGAAGATCAGCCCCAGCATTTT	CASSLLEDQPQHF
.	TRBV23-1	TRBD2	TRBJ2-7	TGCGCCGGCCCCGAAGGTAGCGGGAGCTCCTACGAGCAGTACTTC	CAGPEGSGSSYEQYF
.	TRBV18	TRBD1	TRBJ2-7	TGTGCCAGCTCACAAGGGACAGGGGCTTCCTACGAGCAGTACTTC	CASSQGTGASYEQYF
.	TRBV6-6	.	TRBJ2-7	TGTGCCAGCGGTGGGTCCTCCTACGAGCAGTACTTC	CASGGSSYEQYF
.	TRBV7-2	.	TRBJ1-1	.	CASSPAWGQGITFF
.	TRBV7-9	.	TRBJ2-1	TGTGCCAGCAGCCCCTTATTTCCCTCCTACAATGAGCAGTTCTTC	CASSPLFPSYNEQFF
.	TRBV5-4	.	TRBJ1-3	TGTGCCAGCACCCCCGAGGGGCCTAGCTCTGGAAACACCATATATTTT	CASTPEGPSSGNTIYF
.	TRBV5-1	.	TRBJ2-1	TGCGCCAGCAGGGGGGATGAGCAGTTCTTC	CASRGDEQFF
.	TRBV28	.	TRBJ2-3	TGTGCCAGCAGTTTATTAATAGGGTCTGGTCCGGATACGCAGTATTTT	CASSLLIGSGPDTQYF
.	TRBV7-2	.	TRBJ2-3	TGTGCCAGCAGCAGCACCCAGATCAGCACAGATACGCAGTATTTT	CASSSTQISTDTQYF
.	TRBV10-3	.	TRBJ2-7	TGTGCCACCAGAGTTACGGGGGAATCCTACGAGCAGTACTTC	CATRVTGESYEQYF
.	TRBV6-1	.	TRBJ2-7	TGTGCCAGCACCGAACACGGGCAACAGAACTACGAGCAGTACTTC	CASTEHGQQNYEQYF
.	TRBV5-1	.	TRBJ2-5	TGCGCCAGCAGCTTTAACGCGGGCGCCCAAGAGACCCAGTACTTC	CASSFNAGAQETQYF
.	TRBV19	.	TRBJ1-2	TGTGCCAGTACCCCCGACAGAAACTATGGCTACACCTTC	CASTPDRNYGYTF
.	TRBV28	TRBD2	TRBJ2-7	TGTGCCAGCAGTTTCCTGGGGAGGACTAGCACAACCCACGAGCAGTACTTC	CASSFLGRTSTTHEQYF
.	TRBV7-9	.	TRBJ1-1	TGTGCCAGCAGCTTAAGTATGGCCTCTCGGAGGGGTACTGAAGCTTTCTTT	CASSLSMASRRGTEAFF
.	TRBV28	TRBD2	TRBJ2-7	TGTGCCAGCAGTTTATATCCACTAGCGGGATACGAGCAGTACTTC	CASSLYPLAGYEQYF
.	TRBV19	TRBD2	TRBJ2-3	TGTGCCAGTAGTCAATATTTTGCTAGCGGAGCAGATACGCAGTATTTT	CASSQYFASGADTQYF
.	TRBV28	.	TRBJ1-1	TGTGCCAGCAGTCCCGCGGGGGAGGGGGTGAAGGCTTTCTTT	CASSPAGEGVKAFF
.	TRBV28	TRBD1	TRBJ1-3	TGTGCCAGCAGTTCGGGACAGGGCAGAAACACCATATATTTT	CASSSGQGRNTIYF
once	TRBV19	TRBD2	TRBJ2-2	TGTGCCAGTAGCTGGGTAGGACTAGCCAGGTTCGCGAACACCGGGGAGCTGTTTTTT	CASSWVGLARFANTGELFF
.	TRBV30	TRBD2	TRBJ2-7	TGTGCCTGGAGTGTACTGGCGGGGGGCGAGCAGTACTTC	CAWSVLAGGEQYF
.	TRBV4-1	.	TRBJ2-1	TGCGCCAGCAGCCAAGGAGGACTTATGCTAGTGAGCTCCTACAATGAGCAGTTCTTC	CASSQGGLMLVSSYNEQFF
.	TRBV10-3	TRBD2	TRBJ2-7	TGTGCCATGGGGCGGGAGTCCTACGAGCAGTACTTC	CAMGRESYEQYF
.	TRBV10-1	.	TRBJ2-2	TGCGCCAGCAGTGTGTCGGGTACCGGGGAGCTGTTTTTT	CASSVSGTGELFF
once	TRBV5-1	TRBD1	TRBJ2-6	TGCGCCAGCACCGGGACAGGCGACTCTGGGGCCAACGTCCTGACTTTC	CASTGTGDSGANVLTF
.	TRBV5-1	TRBD2	TRBJ2-1	TGCGCCAGCAGACCCTACTCTGCGGGAGGTGTTAATGAGCAGTTCTTC	CASRPYSAGGVNEQFF
.	TRBV7-8	.	TRBJ1-5	TGTGCCAGCAGCCAAGGTGGGGACAATCAGCCCCAGCATTTT	CASSQGGDNQPQHF
.	TRBV29-1	TRBD2	TRBJ2-2	TGCAGCGTTGAAACGGGGCTAGCGGTTAACACCGGGGAGCTGTTTTTT	CSVETGLAVNTGELFF
.	TRBV5-6	.	TRBJ1-2	TGTGCCAGCAGCTTTCCGGGGTATGGCTACACCTTC	CASSFPGYGYTF
.	TRBV29-1	.	TRBJ2-1	TGCAGCGTTGTGGGGGTTAATGAGCAGTTCTTC	CSVVGVNEQFF
.	TRBV6-1	.	TRBJ2-7	TGTGCCAGCAGTGAAGCGGAACTCGAGCAGTACTTC	CASSEAELEQYF
once	TRBV28	.	TRBJ2-7	TGTGCCAGCAGCCCCCATGACCAGTCCTACGAGCAGTACTTC	CASSPHDQSYEQYF
.	TRBV28	.	TRBJ2-7	TGTGCCAGCAGGACCCCCCGGGGTGGGCTGAAGGCTCCCTACGAGCAGTACTTC	CASRTPRGGLKAPYEQYF
.	TRBV11-2	.	TRBJ1-5	TGTGCCAGCAGCTTAGATGGGGGACTTCAGCCCCAGCATTTT	CASSLDGGLQPQHF
once	TRBV19	.	TRBJ1-1	TGTGCCAGTACCCATGGGGGGTCTGAAGCTTTCTTT	CASTHGGSEAFF
.	TRBV28	TRBD1	TRBJ2-7	TGTGCCAGCAGGGACGGGACAGGGAGTCCCTACGAGCAGTACTTC	CASRDGTGSPYEQYF
.	TRBV5-4	.	TRBJ2-1	TGTGCCAGCAGCTTGGGGGGGGAATCCTACAATGAGCAGTTCTTC	CASSLGGESYNEQFF
.	TRBV9	TRBD1	TRBJ2-7	TGTGCCAGCAGCGCCGACCCTCAGGGGGCCGGCGAGCAGTACTTC	CASSADPQGAGEQYF
.	TRBV7-8	TRBD2	TRBJ2-1	TGTGCCAGCAGCTTGAGTCCTAGCGGGAGGGCGACCTACAATGAGCAGTTCTTC	CASSLSPSGRATYNEQFF
.	TRBV7-1	.	TRBJ2-7	TGTGCCAGCAGCTTAGGGGTGAGCGAGCAGTACTTC	CASSLGVSEQYF
.	TRBV5-1	.	TRBJ2-5	TGCGCCAGCAGCTTCGAAGGGGGAGAGACCCAGTACTTC	CASSFEGGETQYF
.	TRBV27	TRBD1	TRBJ2-2	TGTGCCAGCAGTCCCTACTACGACAGGGTGAACACCGGGGAGCTGTTTTTT	CASSPYYDRVNTGELFF
.	TRBV6-1	TRBD1	TRBJ2-7	TGTGCCAGCAGTGCTAGACAGGGGGCTCTCAACGAGCAGTACTTC	CASSARQGALNEQYF
.	TRBV21-1	.	TRBJ2-1	TGTGCCAGCAGCATTAAACCCGGCCTAGCGGAGGAATACAATGAGCAGTTCTTC	CASSIKPGLAEEYNEQFF
.	TRBV28	TRBD1	TRBJ1-1	TGTGCCAGCAGGATGACAGGGGTGGCTAAAGCTTTCTTT	CASRMTGVAKAFF
.	TRBV20-1	.	TRBJ1-2	TGCAGTGCTAGCCAGAATGCTGGCTACACCTTC	CSASQNAGYTF
.	TRBV19	TRBD1	TRBJ2-7	TGTGCCAGTAGCGACAGGGGGGCTCCCTACGAGCAGTACTTC	CASSDRGAPYEQYF
once	TRBV27	TRBD1	TRBJ1-6	TGTGCCAGCAGTCCGGGAAGACAGGGAAGTTCACCCCTCCACTTT	CASSPGRQGSSPLHF
.	TRBV28	TRBD2	TRBJ2-5	TGTGCCAGCAGTTCAGCGGGAGGAGGTCAAGAGACCCAGTACTTC	CASSSAGGGQETQYF
.	TRBV10-2	.	TRBJ1-5	TGCGCCAGCAGTGAATCGACGGGGGTTCAGCCCCAGCATTTT	CASSESTGVQPQHF